This is a list of T cell receptor beta chains from one sample in a study of patients and donors after allogeneic stem cell transplantation. TCRdb passed the RT-PCR reads through MiXCR, listing each CDR3 protein once. Of about a million distinct CDR3 sequences listed, roughly 18% were seen once; the top ten hold around 6%. The source material was blood, either unsorted or a sorted T cell fraction (not recorded which). These receptors were obtained from a human donor who was either an allogeneic HSCT recipient or a stem cell or donor lymphocyte infusion donor (not recorded which). It is not recorded whose cells these are; they may come from a transplant donor. The CDR3 runs from the conserved cysteine through the conserved F or W. D genes are given only for firm matches. Expanded clones are given a class, and other clones once, few, many or no size at all.

CDR3nt: TGCGCCAGCAGCCCCGGAGACGTGCCCTACGAGCAGTACTTC
CDR3aa: CASSPGDVPYEQYF
abundance: few
v_gene: TRBV5-1
d_gene: NA
j_gene: TRBJ2-7

CDR3nt: TGTGCCAGCAGTTACTCGGGTAGCGGGGGGCGAAAAAACATTCAGTACTTC
CDR3aa: CASSYSGSGGRKNIQYF
abundance: few
v_gene: TRBV6-5
d_gene: TRBD2
j_gene: TRBJ2-4

CDR3nt: TGTGCCACCAGGGACAGCACTGAAGCTTTATTT
CDR3aa: CATRDSTEALF
abundance: few
v_gene: TRBV24-1
d_gene: NA
j_gene: TRBJ1-1

CDR3nt: TGTGCCAGCGGATTTGAGGGTTCCACCGGGGAGCTGTTTTTT
CDR3aa: CASGFEGSTGELFF
abundance: few
v_gene: TRBV12-3/TRBV12-4
d_gene: NA
j_gene: TRBJ2-2

CDR3nt: TGTGCCAGCAGTTACTCGAACGGCATCGGAGAGACCCAGTACTTC
CDR3aa: CASSYSNGIGETQYF
abundance: NA
v_gene: TRBV6-5
d_gene: NA
j_gene: TRBJ2-5

CDR3nt: TGTGCCAGCAGCGTAGTTTCAGGGGGCACTGAAGCTTTCTTT
CDR3aa: CASSVVSGGTEAFF
abundance: NA
v_gene: TRBV9
d_gene: TRBD1
j_gene: TRBJ1-1

CDR3nt: TGTGCCAGCTCACCACCTACGGGGAGTTCTGGGGCCAACGTCCTGACTTTC
CDR3aa: CASSPPTGSSGANVLTF
abundance: NA
v_gene: TRBV18
d_gene: NA
j_gene: TRBJ2-6

CDR3nt: TGTGCCAGCAGTTTTGGGTCCGGACTAGCGGGAGCTGGGACCCAGTACTTC
CDR3aa: CASSFGSGLAGAGTQYF
abundance: few
v_gene: TRBV27
d_gene: TRBD2
j_gene: TRBJ2-5

CDR3nt: TGTGCCAGCAGCTTAATGCGCGCGAACACCGGGGAGCTGTTTTTT
CDR3aa: CASSLMRANTGELFF
abundance: few
v_gene: TRBV7-6
d_gene: NA
j_gene: TRBJ2-2

CDR3nt: TGTGCCAGCAGCTCCCCGCGGACAGGGAACACTGAAGCTTTCTTT
CDR3aa: CASSSPRTGNTEAFF
abundance: NA
v_gene: TRBV11-3
d_gene: TRBD1
j_gene: TRBJ1-1

CDR3nt: TGCAGTGCTCCAGACGGCACCTACGAGCAGTACTTC
CDR3aa: CSAPDGTYEQYF
abundance: few
v_gene: TRBV20-1
d_gene: NA
j_gene: TRBJ2-7

CDR3nt: TGCGCCAGCAGCTTTCCGGGACTAGCGGCTTTCACAGATACGCAGTATTTT
CDR3aa: CASSFPGLAAFTDTQYF
abundance: NA
v_gene: TRBV5-1
d_gene: TRBD2
j_gene: TRBJ2-3

CDR3nt: TGCGCCAGCAGCTGGACAGGGAAGACAGATACGCAGTATTTT
CDR3aa: CASSWTGKTDTQYF
abundance: NA
v_gene: TRBV5-1
d_gene: TRBD1
j_gene: TRBJ2-3

CDR3nt: TGCAGTGCGGGGGGACGAGCCTACAATGAGCAGTTCTTC
CDR3aa: CSAGGRAYNEQFF
abundance: NA
v_gene: TRBV20-1
d_gene: NA
j_gene: TRBJ2-1

CDR3nt: TGCGCCAGCAGCCCTGAAGGGTTAACGGGTGAAAAACTGTTTTTT
CDR3aa: CASSPEGLTGEKLFF
abundance: NA
v_gene: TRBV4-1
d_gene: NA
j_gene: TRBJ1-4

CDR3nt: TGTGCCAGCTCACCACCGCTACAGAGCATGAACACTGAAGCTTTCTTT
CDR3aa: CASSPPLQSMNTEAFF
abundance: few
v_gene: TRBV18
d_gene: NA
j_gene: TRBJ1-1

CDR3nt: TGCGCCAGCAGCTGGGACAGGGAGGGCTATGGCTACACCTTC
CDR3aa: CASSWDREGYGYTF
abundance: NA
v_gene: TRBV5-1
d_gene: TRBD1
j_gene: TRBJ1-2

CDR3nt: TGTGCCACCAGTGAGGCAGGGGGCGCGAACACCGGGGAGCTGTTTTTT
CDR3aa: CATSEAGGANTGELFF
abundance: NA
v_gene: TRBV24-1
d_gene: TRBD1
j_gene: TRBJ2-2

CDR3nt: TGCAGTGCTAGTTTACCTCAGGGAAGCCCTGAAGCTTTCTTT
CDR3aa: CSASLPQGSPEAFF
abundance: few
v_gene: TRBV20-1
d_gene: NA
j_gene: TRBJ1-1

CDR3nt: TGTGCCAGCTCACCCGGGACTAGCGGGTTCGCCGGGGAGCTGTTTTTT
CDR3aa: CASSPGTSGFAGELFF
abundance: NA
v_gene: TRBV18
d_gene: TRBD2
j_gene: TRBJ2-2

CDR3nt: TGCGCCAGCAGCTCCAGGGGTTTGCGAGCTTTCTTT
CDR3aa: CASSSRGLRAFF
abundance: many
v_gene: TRBV5-1
d_gene: NA
j_gene: TRBJ1-1

CDR3nt: TGTGCCAGCTCAGCCGGGGACAGGGTTCATCAATTT
CDR3aa: CASSAGDRVHQF
abundance: NA
v_gene: TRBV18
d_gene: TRBD1
j_gene: TRBJ1-3

CDR3nt: TGTGCCAGCAGCGTAGTAGGAAGGGCTCTCTCTAGCACTGAAGCTTTCTTT
CDR3aa: CASSVVGRALSSTEAFF
abundance: few
v_gene: TRBV9
d_gene: NA
j_gene: TRBJ1-1

CDR3nt: TGTGCTGTAAGACGAACAGGGGACGAAAAACTGTTTTTT
CDR3aa: CAVRRTGDEKLFF
abundance: NA
v_gene: TRBV7-9
d_gene: TRBD1
j_gene: TRBJ1-4

CDR3nt: TGCAGCGTTGAAGCGGCCGAAAGGACAGATACGCAGTATTTT
CDR3aa: CSVEAAERTDTQYF
abundance: many
v_gene: TRBV29-1
d_gene: NA
j_gene: TRBJ2-3

CDR3nt: TGTGCCAGTAGTATAACAGCCACCTACGAGCAGTACTTC
CDR3aa: CASSITATYEQYF
abundance: NA
v_gene: TRBV19
d_gene: NA
j_gene: TRBJ2-7

CDR3nt: TGTGCCAGCAGCCTACAGGGGGATAATTCACCCCTCCACTTT
CDR3aa: CASSLQGDNSPLHF
abundance: few
v_gene: TRBV3-1
d_gene: TRBD1
j_gene: TRBJ1-6

CDR3nt: TGTGCCACCAGTGCAGGAGGTTGGAACGAGCAGTACTTC
CDR3aa: CATSAGGWNEQYF
abundance: NA
v_gene: TRBV24-1
d_gene: NA
j_gene: TRBJ2-7

CDR3nt: TGTGCCAGCAGCCAAGATGGGACTAAGCAAGAGACCCAGTACTTC
CDR3aa: CASSQDGTKQETQYF
abundance: few
v_gene: TRBV4-2
d_gene: TRBD2
j_gene: TRBJ2-5

CDR3nt: TGTGCCAGCAGCTGGGGACAGGGGGCGCGGCCGAGCACTGAAGCTTTCTTT
CDR3aa: CASSWGQGARPSTEAFF
abundance: NA
v_gene: TRBV5-6
d_gene: TRBD1
j_gene: TRBJ1-1

CDR3nt: TGTGCCAGCAGTTTAATAGGAACAGGCCACCAAGAGACCCAGTACTTC
CDR3aa: CASSLIGTGHQETQYF
abundance: few
v_gene: TRBV28
d_gene: NA
j_gene: TRBJ2-5

CDR3nt: TGTGCCATCAAGGCCGGGACTAATGCAGATACGCAGTATTTT
CDR3aa: CAIKAGTNADTQYF
abundance: NA
v_gene: TRBV10-3
d_gene: TRBD2
j_gene: TRBJ2-3

CDR3nt: TGCAGTGCTAGAGAGAGGGTCAGGGACTATGGCTACACCTTC
CDR3aa: CSARERVRDYGYTF
abundance: NA
v_gene: TRBV20-1
d_gene: NA
j_gene: TRBJ1-2

CDR3nt: TGTGCCAGCACGGGGACCAAAGAGACCCAGTACTTC
CDR3aa: CASTGTKETQYF
abundance: many
v_gene: TRBV12-3/TRBV12-4
d_gene: NA
j_gene: TRBJ2-5

CDR3nt: TGTGCCAGCACCACTCTACAGGGGAATGAGCAGTTCTTC
CDR3aa: CASTTLQGNEQFF
abundance: many
v_gene: TRBV12-3/TRBV12-4
d_gene: TRBD1
j_gene: TRBJ2-1

CDR3nt: TGCGCCAGCAGCGATGCGACTAGCGGAAATGAGCAGTTCTTC
CDR3aa: CASSDATSGNEQFF
abundance: few
v_gene: TRBV5-1
d_gene: TRBD2
j_gene: TRBJ2-1

CDR3nt: TGTGCCAGCAGCCCGGGACTGTACTCCTACGAGCAGTACTTC
CDR3aa: CASSPGLYSYEQYF
abundance: NA
v_gene: TRBV12-3/TRBV12-4
d_gene: NA
j_gene: TRBJ2-7

CDR3nt: TGCAGCGTTGAAATAAGGGCTAGCGGGGACACAGATACGCAGTATTTT
CDR3aa: CSVEIRASGDTDTQYF
abundance: few
v_gene: TRBV29-1
d_gene: TRBD2
j_gene: TRBJ2-3

CDR3nt: TGTGCCAGCAGCTTCGGTCTGCGGGGAGATACGCAGTATTTT
CDR3aa: CASSFGLRGDTQYF
abundance: NA
v_gene: TRBV7-9
d_gene: NA
j_gene: TRBJ2-3

CDR3nt: TGTGCCAGCTCACCAGTCCGGGAGGCGACCCAGTACTTC
CDR3aa: CASSPVREATQYF
abundance: NA
v_gene: TRBV18
d_gene: TRBD2
j_gene: TRBJ2-5

CDR3nt: TGTGCCAGCAGCGAAAGTCCCCGGGGGTCCTACGAGCAGTACTTC
CDR3aa: CASSESPRGSYEQYF
abundance: NA
v_gene: TRBV9
d_gene: NA
j_gene: TRBJ2-7

CDR3nt: TGTGCCAGCAGCCCGGGAGAAGCGGGGAGGGAGACCCAGTACTTC
CDR3aa: CASSPGEAGRETQYF
abundance: NA
v_gene: TRBV12-3/TRBV12-4
d_gene: TRBD2
j_gene: TRBJ2-5

CDR3nt: TGTGCCAGCAGTTTATCGAGAGGGACTAAGCAGTTCTTC
CDR3aa: CASSLSRGTKQFF
abundance: NA
v_gene: TRBV27
d_gene: TRBD2
j_gene: TRBJ2-1

CDR3nt: TGCAGTGCTAGAGAAGGGGGGTTTGGCTACACCTTC
CDR3aa: CSAREGGFGYTF
abundance: many
v_gene: TRBV20-1
d_gene: NA
j_gene: TRBJ1-2

CDR3nt: TGCAGTGCTAAGAGACAGGGGCGCAATGAGCAGTTCTTC
CDR3aa: CSAKRQGRNEQFF
abundance: few
v_gene: TRBV20-1
d_gene: TRBD1
j_gene: TRBJ2-1